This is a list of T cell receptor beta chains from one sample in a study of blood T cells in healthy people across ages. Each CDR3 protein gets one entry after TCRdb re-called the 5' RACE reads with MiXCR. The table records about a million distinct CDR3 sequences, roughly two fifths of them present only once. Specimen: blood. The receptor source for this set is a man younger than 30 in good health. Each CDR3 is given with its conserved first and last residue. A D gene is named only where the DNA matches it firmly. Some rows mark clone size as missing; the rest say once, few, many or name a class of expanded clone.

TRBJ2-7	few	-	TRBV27	TGTGCCAGCCATAGATACAATGAGCAGTACTTC	CASHRYNEQYF
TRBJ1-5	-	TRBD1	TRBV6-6	TGTGCCAGCAGTTACCCCCGGGACAGGGAAGATCAGCCCCAGCATTTT	CASSYPRDREDQPQHF
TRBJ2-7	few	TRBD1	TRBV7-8	TGTGCCAGCAGCTTCGGGACAGGGGCCATCAATGAGCAGTACTTC	CASSFGTGAINEQYF
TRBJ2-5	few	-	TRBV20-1	TGCAGTGCGAGCTCGGCGGTGGGGGGGACCCAGTACTTC	CSASSAVGGTQYF
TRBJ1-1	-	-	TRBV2	TGTGCCAGCAGTGAAGGCGCCAGTATGAACACTGAAGCTTTCTTT	CASSEGASMNTEAFF
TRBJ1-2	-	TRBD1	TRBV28	TGTGCCAGCACGACAGGGGTATATGGCTACACCTTC	CASTTGVYGYTF
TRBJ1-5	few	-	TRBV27	TGTGCCAGCAGTCATTATAGCAATCAGCCCCAGCATTTT	CASSHYSNQPQHF
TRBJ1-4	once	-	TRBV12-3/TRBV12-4	TGTGCCAGCACCCTAGATCCCGACCATAATGAAAAACTGTTTTTT	CASTLDPDHNEKLFF
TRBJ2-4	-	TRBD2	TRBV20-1	TGCAGTGCTAGGGGGTGGGGGGGAAACCAACTAGCCAAAAACATTCAGTACTTC	CSARGWGGNQLAKNIQYF
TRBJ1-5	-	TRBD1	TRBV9	TGTGCCAGCAGCGTAGGACAGGGGGCGAATCAGCCCCAGCATTTT	CASSVGQGANQPQHF
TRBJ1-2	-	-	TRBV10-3	TGTGTCAGCTGGGACTCCAACTATGGCTACACCTTC	CVSWDSNYGYTF
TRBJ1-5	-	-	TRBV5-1	TGCGCCAGCAGCTTGGCCCCAGGGGATAGCAATCAGCCCCAGCATTTT	CASSLAPGDSNQPQHF
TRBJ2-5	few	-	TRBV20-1	TGCAGTGCTAGAGATTTCCGGACGCAAGAGACCCAGTACTTC	CSARDFRTQETQYF
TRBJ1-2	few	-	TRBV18	TGTGCCAGCTCACCAGAGGCCTATGGCTACACCTTC	CASSPEAYGYTF
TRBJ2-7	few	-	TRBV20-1	TGCAGTGCTAGGACCGGCTTGGAAGAAAACTACGAGCAGTACTTC	CSARTGLEENYEQYF
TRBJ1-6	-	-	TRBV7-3	TGTGCCAGCAGCTTATCAGAACGGGGACGGTCACCCCTCCACTTT	CASSLSERGRSPLHF
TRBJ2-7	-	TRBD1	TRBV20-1	TGCAGTGCCGTGGACAGGCTTCCTATGGAGCAGTACTTC	CSAVDRLPMEQYF
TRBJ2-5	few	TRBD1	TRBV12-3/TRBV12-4	TGTGCCAGCAGTTTATTACGACAGGGGGTCGGGACCCAGTACTTC	CASSLLRQGVGTQYF
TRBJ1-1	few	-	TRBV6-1	TGTGCCAGCAGTGAAGCGCTCGGACCCACCGGACAAGCTTTCTTT	CASSEALGPTGQAFF
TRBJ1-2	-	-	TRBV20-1	TGCAGTGCTGAGACGTATGGCTACACCTTC	CSAETYGYTF
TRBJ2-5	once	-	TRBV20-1	TGCAGTGCTAGTCGGCGAGATGAGCAGTACTTC	CSASRRDEQYF
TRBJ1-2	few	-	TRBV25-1	TGTGCCAGCAGTTGGGGCAGATCCAACTATGGCTACACCTTC	CASSWGRSNYGYTF
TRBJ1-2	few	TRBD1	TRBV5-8	TGTGCCAGCAGCCGAGACAGGGGCTACTATGGCTACACCTTC	CASSRDRGYYGYTF
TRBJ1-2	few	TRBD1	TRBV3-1	TGTGCCAGCAGCCAAGATACAGGGGGCGACTATGGCTACACCTTC	CASSQDTGGDYGYTF
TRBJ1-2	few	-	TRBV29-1	TGCAGCGTTCAGGGGTTTAACTATGGCTACACCTTC	CSVQGFNYGYTF
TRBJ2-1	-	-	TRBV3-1	TGTGCCAGCAGCCAAGTCGGCAGGGTGGTGAATGAGCAGTTCTTC	CASSQVGRVVNEQFF
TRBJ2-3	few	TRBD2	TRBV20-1	TGCAGTGCTTTAGCGGGGGGTTACACAGATACGCAGTATTTT	CSALAGGYTDTQYF
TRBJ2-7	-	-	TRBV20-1	TGCAGTGCTTCCTCTGACGGGGGCGGCAATGAGCAGTACTTC	CSASSDGGGNEQYF
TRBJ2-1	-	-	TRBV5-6	TGTGCCAGCAGCGTAACAGGGTATCTTTGCAATGAGCAGTTCTTC	CASSVTGYLCNEQFF
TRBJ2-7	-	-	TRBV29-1	TGCAGCGTTGATCTAGCCCGGGGAGGATCCTACGAGCAGTACTTC	CSVDLARGGSYEQYF
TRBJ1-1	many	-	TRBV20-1	TGCAGTGCTAGAGAGGACAGGAACACTGAAGCTTTCTTT	CSAREDRNTEAFF
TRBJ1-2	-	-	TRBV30	TGTGCCTGGAGTCCACTTTCTGGGTATGGCTACACCTTC	CAWSPLSGYGYTF
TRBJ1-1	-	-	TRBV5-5	TGTGCCAGCAGCCGGACCGGGGGTTGGAACACTGAAGCTTTCTTT	CASSRTGGWNTEAFF
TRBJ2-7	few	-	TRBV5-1	TGCGCCAGCAGCTTTGGGGCCGACGAGCAGTACTTC	CASSFGADEQYF
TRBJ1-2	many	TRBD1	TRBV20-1	TGCAGTGCTACCGGGACAGTATATGGCTACACCTTC	CSATGTVYGYTF
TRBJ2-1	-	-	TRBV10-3	TGTGCCATCAGTGCCATTAGCGGTACACTCAACATGACCTACAATGAGCAGTTCTTC	CAISAISGTLNMTYNEQFF
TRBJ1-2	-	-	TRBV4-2	TGTGCCAGCAGCCAAGATCTAAGCCGGGGGAAGATCGGCTACACCTTC	CASSQDLSRGKIGYTF
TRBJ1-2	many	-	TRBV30	TGTGCCTGGAGCCGACATCTTACTTGGGGCTACACCTTC	CAWSRHLTWGYTF
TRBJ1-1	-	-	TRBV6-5	TGTGCCAGCAGGATCAAAGGGTATCTCGCTGAAGCTTTCTTT	CASRIKGYLAEAFF
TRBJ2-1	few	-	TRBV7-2	TGTGCCAGCAGCCCCCAGCTTGTCCGACCGTCCGATGAGCAGTTCTTC	CASSPQLVRPSDEQFF
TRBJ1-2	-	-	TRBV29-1	TGCAGCGTTGAAGATTCGGCAGGGAACTATGGCTACACCTTC	CSVEDSAGNYGYTF
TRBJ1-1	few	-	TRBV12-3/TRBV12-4	TGTGCCAGCACCCCCAGAGCCCATCTCACTGAAGCTTTCTTT	CASTPRAHLTEAFF
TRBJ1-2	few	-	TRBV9	TGTGCCAGCAGCGTTGGGACACCAAGCTATGGCTACACCTTC	CASSVGTPSYGYTF
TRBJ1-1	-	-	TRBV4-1	TGCGCCAGCAGCCAAGATTTAGTACTAACTGAAGCTTTCTTT	CASSQDLVLTEAFF
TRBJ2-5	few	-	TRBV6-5	TGTGCCAGCAGTTACGACACTCACCAAGAGACCCAGTACTTC	CASSYDTHQETQYF
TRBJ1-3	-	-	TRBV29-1	TGCAGCGTCGAAACTGGAAACACCATATATTTT	CSVETGNTIYF